This TCR beta chain is drawn from a study of blood T cell repertoires in COVID-19. Study at large: The analysed material was cDNA or gDNA that came from T cells, B-cell-depleted T cells, or PBMCs.

Data came from immunoSEQ multiplex PCR; TCRdb stores just in-frame clones and leaves some out. The repertoire includes fewer than 350,000 clones, 80% to 85% of them detected once, and less than 3% sits in the top ten. This clone was counted once. J was trimmed by 5 bases and V by 0 bases; bases with no gene match: 4. The CDR3 is 16 amino acids. Germline V gives CDR1 SGHTA, CDR2 FQGNSA. The chain has TRBV7-2 and TRBJ1-1; 12 positions match TRBD1. The sample taken for sequencing was peripheral blood. The receptor was derived from a woman aged 55-75 years with active or convalescent COVID-19. The CDR3 loop reads CASSLAGTGGRTEAFF. CDR3 in DNA: TGTGCCAGCAGCTTAGCCGGGACAGGGGGCAGAACTGAAGCTTTCTTT. Supplemented by reference TRBV7-2 and TRBJ1-1, the full variable domain reads GAGVSQSPSNKVTEKGKDVELRCDPISGHTALYWYRQSLGQGLEFLIYFQGNSAPDKSGLPSDRFSAERTGGSVSTLTIQRTQQEDSAVYLCASSLAGTGGRTEAFFGQGTRLTVV.